This TCR beta chain was captured in a study of cytomegalovirus exposure and HLA in healthy donors. Study details: Genotyping of some 390 donors showed that 80% to 85% belonged to the Caucasian-associated ancestry cluster.

60 Vbeta and 13 Jbeta primers were used in PCR. Authors' data handling: Among the unique TCR beta chains that a later analysis counted, about 81 million in all, 9.5 million to 11 million were shared. Measured with immunoSEQ multiplex PCR; TCRdb has only the in-frame clones, and not every one. That table gives V, J and clone size, and the DNA gave D and trimming. The data show some 180,000 clones, and the top ten clones hold about 6.5%. CDR1 and CDR2 (germline): SGHTA, FQGTGA. Losses at the gene ends were 1 base for V and 3 bases for J; bases not matched to a gene: 0. This CDR3 comprises 15 residues. This TCR derives from a man aged 25-45 years in good health and CMV-seronegative. The specimen was PBMCs. The gene calls are TRBV7-3 and TRBJ2-1; 10 positions agree with TRBD2. The CDR3 protein is CASSLRLAGYNEQFF. As DNA, the CDR3 is TGTGCCAGCAGCTTAAGACTAGCGGGCTACAATGAGCAGTTCTTC.